The clone carrying this TCR beta chain was seen many times. As the starting material, roughly 10 ml of fresh peripheral blood yielded the PBMCs. This sample was included in a study of Graves' ophthalmopathy and Graves' hyperthyroidism. For repertoire sequencing, the TCR beta CDR3 regions were amplified from RNA transcripts. HTBI-primed first-round RT-PCR preceded second-round multiplex PCR. TCRdb reprocessed the multiplex PCR reads with MiXCR, giving one entry per CDR3 protein. The table includes more than 300,000 distinct CDR3 sequences, approximately 18% detected once. V was clipped by 0 bases and J by 0 bases; unmatched bases: 5. The germline gives CDR1 SQVTM, CDR2 ANQGSEA. The CDR3 contains 15 residues.

The sample was peripheral blood. This chain links TRBV29-1 with TRBJ2-7, with 7 bases fitting TRBD2. The origin of this receptor is an adult woman with stable Graves' hyperthyroidism. DNA for the CDR3: TGCAGCGTTGAAGATTTTGGCGGGAGCTCCTACGAGCAGTACTTC. Encoded protein: CSVEDFGGSSYEQYF.